The 27 T cell receptor beta chains in this list originate from one sample, sequenced in a study of blood T cell repertoires in COVID-19. This table comes from immunoSEQ multiplex PCR, and its TCRdb copy is limited to in-frame clones, with some not included. The sample has about 20,000 clones, 91% seen once. Source material: peripheral blood. Receptors were obtained from a human donor in a cohort sampled during active COVID-19.

The J gene is TRBJ2-7, the V gene TRBV7-9, with 7 bases lining up with TRBD1. The CDR3 totals 14 residues. Trimming at V came to 3 bases and at J to 4 bases, leaving 6 bases not matched to a gene. The germline CDR1 and CDR2 sequences are SEHNR and FQNEAQ (reference sequence). In nucleotides, the CDR3 is TGTGCCAGCAGCTTTGAGGGGGCGCAGTACGAGCAGTACTTC. Protein: CASSFEGAQYEQYF.

This sequence joins TRBV7-2 and TRBJ1-2, with 7 bases identical to TRBD1. The CDR3 has 14 residues. After removal of 1 base from V and 8 bases from J, the junction contained 7 bases not matched to a gene. Germline lookup yields CDR1 SGHTA and CDR2 FQGNSA. CDR3 DNA sequence: TGTGCCAGCAGCTTAGTCGGGCAGGGGGAAGGCTACACCTTC. It specifies CASSLVGQGEGYTF.

The table lists this clone with a few counts. The chain employs TRBV5-4 and TRBJ1-1, with a weak D call TRBD1 (5 bases). V shed 3 bases and J shed 3 bases, with 12 bases lying between them. This CDR3 region has 14 residues. The germline V gene has CDR1 SGHNT and CDR2 YYREEE (reference sequence). DNA of the CDR3: TGTGCCAGCAGCTCATCGGACACCTACACTGAAGCTTTCTTT. Amino acid sequence: CASSSSDTYTEAFF.

V is TRBV11-3 and J is TRBJ1-1, with 10 bases matching TRBD1. In germline, CDR1 is SGHNT, CDR2 YENEEA. CDR3 length: 18 amino acids. The trim removed 0 bases at V and 4 bases at J, leaving 11 bases unmatched. CDR3 bases: TGTGCCAGCAGCTTAGATCTGACAGGGGGCCGTAGGGCCACTGAAGCTTTCTTT. This translates into CASSLDLTGGRRATEAFF.

V gene TRBV6-5 combines with J gene TRBJ1-1, with a weak D call TRBD1 (5 bases). The V and J ends lost 8 bases and 3 bases respectively, with 19 bases between them. The CDR3 has 15 amino acids. Germline lookup yields CDR1 MNHEY and CDR2 SVGAGI. CDR3 coding DNA: TGTGCCAGCGGGTCTCCTCGGGTCAGGGACACTGAAGCTTTCTTT. Translating gives CASGSPRVRDTEAFF.

This clone is a singleton in its sample. The gene calls are TRBV5-1 and TRBJ1-5; TRBD1 might be the D (6 bases). The CDR3 is 15 amino acids. Trimming left V 1 base short and J 4 bases short, with 12 bases between. The germline V gene encodes CDR1 SGHRS and CDR2 YFSETQ. In DNA form, the CDR3 reads TGCGCCAGCAGCTTGACGGGACAAGCAAATCAGCCCCAGCATTTT. It encodes CASSLTGQANQPQHF.

In nucleotides, the CDR3 is TGCGCCAGCAGCACAGGCCGGGAAGCTTTCTTT. This gives the protein CASSTGREAFF. The chain joins TRBV5-1 to TRBJ1-1, with D possibly TRBD1 on 5 matching bases. The CDR3 has 11 residues. Germline values: CDR1 SGHRS, CDR2 YFSETQ. V lost 4 bases and J lost 8, with 9 bases in between.

The chain combines TRBV11-3 with TRBJ2-3; D is undetermined. The germline CDR1 and CDR2 sequences are SGHNT and YENEEA. CDR3 length: 15 amino acids. V was shortened by 5 bases and J by 1 base, with 13 bases between the two germline ends. The CDR3 region is CASSPGPGRTDTQYF. The CDR3 nucleotides read TGTGCCAGCAGCCCCGGTCCGGGTCGCACAGATACGCAGTATTTT.

V gene TRBV5-1 combines with J gene TRBJ2-2, with 8 bases matching TRBD1. The CDR3 is made up of 16 amino acids. Germline CDR1 and CDR2: SGHRS and YFSETQ. The V gene end was trimmed by 4 bases and the J gene end by 2 bases; junction bases not matched to a gene: 7. The CDR3 sequence is CASSPQGQANTGELFF. CDR3 in DNA: TGCGCCAGCAGCCCCCAGGGACAGGCAAACACCGGGGAGCTGTTTTTT.

The chain recombines TRBV7-6 with TRBJ1-1; D unclear. Between the trimmed V and J ends, which lost 2 bases and 3 bases, there was a span of 16 bases. Germline V gene sequence: CDR1 SGHVS, CDR2 FNYEAQ. The length of the CDR3 is 16 residues. CDR3 DNA: TGTGCCAGCAGCTTAAGCCGCCTTGACGGAGACACTGAAGCTTTCTTT. It encodes CASSLSRLDGDTEAFF.

CDR3 protein: CASSLTGTDTQYF. CDR3 coding DNA: TGTGCCAGCAGCTTGACAGGGACAGATACGCAGTATTTT. The gene calls are TRBV5-4 and TRBJ2-3, with D possibly matching TRBD1 (6 bases). The CDR3 spans 13 residues. Trimming took off 1 base at V and 3 bases at J, with 6 bases between the two ends. CDR1 is SGHNT, CDR2 YYREEE, per germline (reference sequence).

The rearrangement links TRBV10-2 to TRBJ2-3; possibly TRBD1 for D (6 bases). CDR1 is WSHSY, CDR2 SAAADI, per germline. This CDR3 contains 15 residues. Trimming shortened V by 6 bases and J by 2 bases, and 15 bases separated the two germline ends. CDR3 protein: CASRNGGTVTDTQYF. CDR3 bases: TGCGCCAGCAGGAATGGGGGCACAGTCACAGATACGCAGTATTTT.

The chain carries TRBV5-4 and TRBJ1-2; TRBD1 matches at 7 bases. Germline assignment: CDR1 SGHNT and CDR2 YYREEE (reference sequence). V shed 3 bases and J 4 bases; nucleotides not matched to a gene: 6. This CDR3 has 14 amino acids. CDR3 nucleotide sequence: TGTGCCAGCAGCTCCGCTACAGGGGCCTATGGCTACACCTTC. It encodes CASSSATGAYGYTF.

The V and J genes are TRBV15 and TRBJ2-3; 13 nucleotides match TRBD2. This CDR3 comprises 18 residues. V trimming: 5 bases; J trimming: 0 bases; junction bases outside the gene matches: 8. Germline values: CDR1 LNHNV, CDR2 YYDKDF (reference sequence). The DNA for the CDR3 is TGTGCCACCAGCTTGGGGACTAGCGGGACCGCTAGCACAGATACGCAGTATTTT. Amino acids: CATSLGTSGTASTDTQYF.

The rearrangement joins TRBV11-3 to TRBJ2-5, with 7 bases that match TRBD1. V shed 4 bases and J 5 bases; nucleotides not matched to a gene: 4. This CDR3 comprises 13 residues. The germline V gene has CDR1 SGHNT and CDR2 YENEEA. As DNA, the CDR3 is TGTGCCAGCAGCTCAGGGGGTCGGGAGACCCAGTACTTC. It codes for CASSSGGRETQYF.

The rearrangement links TRBV7-9 to TRBJ2-3, with 8 bases aligning to TRBD2. Germline V gives CDR1 SEHNR, CDR2 FQNEAQ (reference sequence). The CDR3 contains 17 residues. With 1 base clipped from V and 1 base from J, the junction kept 7 bases outside the gene matches. DNA for the CDR3: TGTGCCAGCAGCTTAGGGGCTAGCGGGCCCCGCACAGATACGCAGTATTTT. This gives the protein CASSLGASGPRTDTQYF.

V is TRBV7-2 and J is TRBJ2-3, with D possibly being TRBD2 (6 bases). The CDR3 runs 17 residues. Germline V gene data show CDR1 as SGHTA and CDR2 as FQGNSA. V was clipped by 2 bases and J by 1 base, with 16 bases between them. In nucleotides, the CDR3 is TGTGCCAGCAGCTTATTGCCCGGGAGAGTGGGCACAGATACGCAGTATTTT. Protein product: CASSLLPGRVGTDTQYF.

CDR3 in DNA: TGTGCCAGCAGCTTGGACAGGGTGAACTTCGGGGCCAACGTCCTGACTTTC. This gives the protein CASSLDRVNFGANVLTF. The chain joins TRBV5-6 to TRBJ2-6; D perhaps matches TRBD1 (6 bases). Trimming shortened V by 0 bases and J by 4 bases, and 14 bases separated the two germline ends. The CDR3 has 17 amino acids. The germline CDR1 and CDR2 sequences are SGHDT and YYEEEE.

The chain has TRBV11-2 and TRBJ1-3, with TRBD1 identical over 8 bases. The V and J ends lost 0 bases and 7 bases, in that order; junction bases with no gene match: 5. The germline gives CDR1 SGHAT, CDR2 FQNNGV. The CDR3 contains 15 residues. DNA of the CDR3: TGTGCCAGCAGCTTAGATTCGACAGGGGCCAACACCATATATTTT. Translated: CASSLDSTGANTIYF.

The chain combines TRBV6-4 with TRBJ2-3; the match to TRBD2 covers 7 bases. V shed 2 bases, J shed 8 bases, and the junction held 7 bases outside the gene matches. There are 14 residues in the CDR3. Germline lookup yields CDR1 MRHNA and CDR2 SNTAGT. The CDR3 DNA reads TGTGCCAGCAGTGACCGGATCGTAGCGGGTACGCAGTATTTT. Residues: CASSDRIVAGTQYF.

The genes are TRBV6-6 and TRBJ1-2; tentative D call: TRBD1 (6 bases). Trimming took 2 bases from V and 4 from J, leaving 14 bases between them. The CDR3 is 15 amino acids. Germline V lookup: CDR1 MNHNY, CDR2 SVGAGI (reference sequence). In DNA, the CDR3 is TGTGCCAGCAGTTACGACTCCGGACAGACCTATGGCTACACCTTC. It codes for CASSYDSGQTYGYTF.

The V gene is TRBV7-2, the J gene TRBJ1-6; D is ambiguous. V lost 1 base and J 10 bases, leaving 11 bases between the germline ends. The CDR3 runs 14 residues. CDR1 SGHTA and CDR2 FQGNSA come from the germline V gene. This CDR3 is CASSLGEGTSPLHF. The CDR3 DNA reads as TGTGCCAGCAGCTTAGGGGAGGGTACGTCACCCCTCCACTTT.

The chain recombines TRBV14 with TRBJ1-1; 7 bases map to TRBD1. This CDR3 has 12 amino acids. CDR1 and CDR2 (germline): SGHDN, FVKESK. With 4 bases clipped from V and 9 bases from J, the junction kept 5 bases outside the gene matches. The CDR3 loop reads CASSPRGLKAFF. The CDR3 DNA is TGTGCCAGCAGCCCCAGGGGGTTGAAAGCTTTCTTT.

This clone was picked up one time. The chain carries TRBV2 and TRBJ2-7; D possibly corresponds to TRBD1 (5 bases). V was trimmed by 8 bases and J by 1 base, leaving 15 bases between them. Germline CDR1 SNHLY, CDR2 FYNNEI. This CDR3 spans 14 amino acids. Here the CDR3 reads CASLLQETSYEQYF. The CDR3 nucleotides are TGTGCCAGCCTGTTACAGGAGACTTCCTACGAGCAGTACTTC.

The chain carries TRBV30 and TRBJ2-2; the match to TRBD2 covers 10 bases. Germline CDR1 is GTSNPN and CDR2 is SVGIG (reference sequence). V was clipped by 2 bases and J by 5 bases; unmatched bases: 2. The CDR3 extends over 14 amino acids. The CDR3, as DNA: TGTGCCTGGAGTTTACTAGCGGGAACCGGGGAGCTGTTTTTT. Its protein is CAWSLLAGTGELFF.

The genes are TRBV25-1 and TRBJ1-2, with a tentative D call TRBD1 (5 bases). V was shortened by 5 bases and J by 3 bases, with 16 bases between the two germline ends. Per germline, CDR1 MGHDK and CDR2 SYGVNS. The CDR3 length is 15 residues. The CDR3 DNA reads TGTGCCAGCAGTCTCCCGGGACTGGGGGACTATGGCTACACCTTC. Its protein product is CASSLPGLGDYGYTF.

Only one count was recorded for this clone. The rearrangement links TRBV2 to TRBJ2-7; weak D call: TRBD1 (6 bases). Germline CDR1 is SNHLY and CDR2 is FYNNEI. The CDR3 sequence is 12 residues long. The V end lost 8 bases, the J end lost 3 bases, and 11 bases lay between the germline ends. CDR3 in DNA: TGTGCCAGCGGGGAACAGGGCTACGAGCAGTACTTC. It yields the protein CASGEQGYEQYF.